This TCR beta chain was retrieved from a study of blood T cell repertoires in COVID-19. Germline V lookup: CDR1 SGHVS, CDR2 FQNEAQ. V was pared by 4 bases and J by 4 bases, with 6 bases of the junction left unmatched. The CDR3 has 14 amino acids. Produced via immunoSEQ multiplex PCR; TCRdb's table is partial and in-frame only. This sample has roughly 250,000 clones, with around 91% found just once. Recovered status in Cohort 3 required two negative PCRs, clearance, or symptom resolution. This receptor was obtained from a woman aged 18-29 years who had recovered from COVID-19. The chain links TRBV7-8 to TRBJ2-5; TRBD1 aligns across 7 bases. The sample consisted of PBMCs or T cells enriched from blood (not recorded which). The CDR3 region is CASSSLQGLETQYF. The DNA for the CDR3 is TGTGCCAGCAGCTCACTACAGGGGCTAGAGACCCAGTACTTC.